The sequence of this T cell receptor (beta chain) was determined in a study of response to subunit inactivated influenza vaccine. One entry per CDR3 protein, called by TCRdb with MiXCR from the RT-PCR reads. There are around 650,000 distinct CDR3 sequences in the sample; about 15% occur only once, and roughly 11% lies in the top ten. V was pared by 8 bases and J by 7 bases, with 23 bases between. Germline CDR1 and CDR2: DFQATT and SNEGSKA (reference sequence). This CDR3 has 14 residues. As regards this clonotype: Antigen: not known.

Findings and limits, study-wide: Seasonal influenza vaccination, on each occasion, was suggested by the authors to recruit few new T cells.

This clonotype was obtained from a man aged 45-60 years who received an inactivated influenza vaccine. Here the sequenced sample was PBMCs from blood, taken 12 days after vaccination. The chain combines TRBV20-1 with TRBJ2-5, with D perhaps matching TRBD2 (5 bases). The CDR3 coding sequence is TGCAGTATCTACCCACCGGGCAAACGGGGGACCCAGTACTTC. It translates to CSIYPPGKRGTQYF.